The clone carrying this T cell receptor beta chain turned up a few times. The CDR3 consists of 14 residues. Trimming pared 0 bases from V and 9 bases from J, leaving 13 bases between. Germline CDR1 SGDLS, CDR2 YYNGEE. MiXCR, run by TCRdb on the 5' RACE reads, gives a single entry per CDR3 protein. The table records around 450,000 distinct CDR3 sequences, approximately 20% of them present only once. These data are taken from a study of T-cell memory formation after mild COVID-19. This sequence joins TRBV9 and TRBJ2-1; possibly TRBD2 for D (5 bases). This TCR was sampled from an adult woman who had mild COVID-19 (a few samples of this study predate the infection). Cell type and time point are not known. The sample comprised PBMCs or a T cell subset sorted from them (not recorded which). The CDR3 region is CASSVDPEGGEQFF. The DNA of the CDR3 is TGTGCCAGCAGCGTAGACCCCGAGGGCGGTGAGCAGTTCTTC.